Reported below is one TCR beta chain. The sample belongs to a study of blood T cell repertoires in COVID-19. Across the study: There were acute and convalescent COVID-19 samples, and they came from the United States, Italy and Spain. PBMCs, B-cell-depleted T cells, or T cells were the source of the cDNA or gDNA that made up the material.

CDR1 SGHRS and CDR2 YFSETQ come from the germline V gene. With 8 bases removed from V and 5 bases from J, the gap between germline ends came to 10 bases. The CDR3 has 11 amino acids. As handled by the study authors: For nucleated cells, counts were estimated from reference gene primer amplification. TCRdb's table, derived via immunoSEQ multiplex PCR, lists solely in-frame clones and lacks some. The D gene and trimming were derived from the DNA, and the V and J assignments and clone size from that table. The table shows about 140,000 clones, with around 85% occurring only once. The chain recombines TRBV5-1 with TRBJ1-1; the D gene is possibly TRBD1 (5 bases). The specimen was peripheral blood. This clonotype was sampled from a man in his fifties or sixties with acute or convalescent COVID-19. The CDR3 sequence is CASKKGTEAFF. For the CDR3, the DNA is TGCGCCAGTAAGAAGGGGACTGAAGCTTTCTTT.